What follows are 22 T cell receptor beta chains derived from one specimen sequenced in a study of shared clonotypes between healthy human individuals. Using immunoSEQ multiplex PCR, the repertoire was profiled, and TCRdb retains in-frame clones only, with some absent. The data show roughly 1 million clones, 70% to 80% seen once. The sequenced sample consisted of memory CD4+ T cells sorted from blood. Stated subset: CD45RA-negative fraction. The receptors shown here come from a man younger than 35 in good health.

The chain is built from TRBV5-5 and TRBJ1-2; D not resolved. CDR3 length equals 14 residues. In germline, CDR1 is SGHKS, CDR2 YYEKEE (reference sequence). The V and J ends lost 4 bases and 3 bases respectively, with 13 bases between them. CDR3 protein: CASSRGGDYYGYTF. The CDR3 DNA sequence: TGTGCCAGCAGCCGGGGAGGAGACTACTATGGCTACACCTTC.

This CDR3 is CAWRGREGGGYRYGYTF. CDR3 nucleotide sequence: TGTGCCTGGAGAGGAAGGGAAGGAGGGGGATACCGATATGGCTACACCTTC. The rearrangement links TRBV30 to TRBJ1-2, with D possibly being TRBD1 (6 bases). V shed 3 bases and J shed 5 bases, with 25 bases lying between them. This CDR3 comprises 17 residues. From germline, CDR1 is GTSNPN and CDR2 SVGIG (reference sequence).

Comment on this clone: Other nucleotide sequences in the sample specify the same CDR3. This chain joins TRBV7-2 and TRBJ2-3, with D perhaps TRBD2 (5 bases). Deletions cut 3 bases from V and 0 bases from J, with 7 bases between. Germline V lookup: CDR1 SGHTA, CDR2 FQGNSA. The CDR3 spans 14 residues. CDR3 coding DNA: TGTGCCAGCAGCTTTTCGGGGAGCACAGATACGCAGTATTTT. Amino acid sequence: CASSFSGSTDTQYF.

V is TRBV7-9 and J is TRBJ2-5; D not resolved. Germline V gene lookup returns CDR1 SEHNR and CDR2 FQNEAQ (reference sequence). Trimming shortened V by 5 bases and J by 6 bases, and 10 bases separated the two germline ends. This CDR3 comprises 12 residues. The CDR3 region has the DNA TGTGCCAGCAGCCCACGAATGCAGACCCAGTACTTC. Its translation is CASSPRMQTQYF.

This sequence joins TRBV7-2 and TRBJ1-1; D is perhaps TRBD1 (5 bases). Germline assignment: CDR1 SGHTA and CDR2 FQGNSA. With 3 bases removed from V and 7 bases from J, the gap between germline ends came to 12 bases. The CDR3 runs to 13 residues. CDR3 amino acids: CASSFGGRVEAFF. The CDR3 bases are TGTGCCAGCAGCTTTGGGGGACGGGTTGAAGCTTTCTTT.

V is TRBV28 and J is TRBJ1-2; D is perhaps TRBD1 (6 bases). In germline, CDR1 is MDHEN, CDR2 SYDVKM. This CDR3 region has 14 residues. Trimming left V 2 bases short and J 5 bases short, with 12 bases between. The DNA for the CDR3 is TGTGCCAGCAGTTTAAACAGGGAGGGATATGGCTACACCTTC. It codes for CASSLNREGYGYTF.

The genes are TRBV5-1 and TRBJ2-1; 7 bases map to TRBD1. This CDR3 spans 15 amino acids. Germline V gene lookup returns CDR1 SGHRS and CDR2 YFSETQ. After removal of 3 bases from V and 4 bases from J, the junction contained 7 bases not matched to a gene. The CDR3 sequence is CASSWQGDSYNEQFF. The CDR3 DNA follows: TGCGCCAGCAGCTGGCAGGGGGATAGTTACAATGAGCAGTTCTTC.

The chain joins TRBV7-2 to TRBJ2-7, with 11 bases that match TRBD2. CDR1 and CDR2 from the germline V gene are SGHTA and FQGNSA. J lost 1 base, V lost 5 bases, and 7 bases had no gene match. The CDR3 runs 16 residues. The CDR3 nucleotides are TGTGCCAGCAGCGTTGCCACTAGCGGGAGTTCCTACGAGCAGTACTTC. As protein: CASSVATSGSSYEQYF.

The chain employs TRBV5-4 and TRBJ2-2; D may be TRBD1 (5 bases). V lost 0 bases and J 4 bases, leaving 10 bases between the germline ends. Germline CDR1 SGHNT, CDR2 YYREEE (reference sequence). CDR3 length: 15 residues. The CDR3 loop is CASSLGGSGTGELFF. The CDR3 coding sequence is TGTGCCAGCAGCTTGGGGGGCAGTGGCACCGGGGAGCTGTTTTTT.

This clone appeared once. The J gene is TRBJ2-4, the V gene TRBV7-9, with TRBD1 matching over 7 bases. The length of the CDR3 is 19 residues. With V trimmed by 3 bases and J by 0 bases, 14 bases remained unmatched. CDR1 and CDR2 (germline): SEHNR, FQNEAQ (reference sequence). CDR3 protein: CASSLAPLGQTVAKNIQYF. The CDR3 bases are TGTGCCAGCAGCTTGGCACCACTGGGACAGACAGTAGCCAAAAACATTCAGTACTTC.

The chain couples TRBV7-9 to TRBJ2-1; D not certain. Germline assignment: CDR1 SEHNR and CDR2 FQNEAQ (reference sequence). V lost 7 bases, J lost 8 bases, and 21 bases lay in between. This CDR3 has 15 residues. CDR3 in amino acids: CASTPRRIGIDEQFF. CDR3 coding DNA: TGTGCCAGCACCCCAAGAAGGATAGGGATCGATGAGCAGTTCTTC.

The gene calls are TRBV27 and TRBJ1-4; TRBD1 matches at 12 bases. CDR3 length equals 18 residues. V was clipped by 6 bases and J by 3 bases; unmatched bases: 11. CDR1 is MNHEY and CDR2 is SMNVEV in the germline V gene (reference sequence). The CDR3 DNA is TGTGCCAGCAGCCCCAGGGACAGGGGGCGCCCGGCTAATGAAAAACTGTTTTTT. Translated: CASSPRDRGRPANEKLFF.

This chain links TRBV5-1 with TRBJ2-5; 12 nucleotides align to TRBD2. The germline gives CDR1 SGHRS, CDR2 YFSETQ. The CDR3 is 15 amino acids. The trim removed 1 base at V and 5 bases at J, leaving 3 bases unmatched. The CDR3 DNA follows: TGCGCCAGCAGCTTGACTAGCGGGAGGAGTGAGACCCAGTACTTC. Protein: CASSLTSGRSETQYF.

The rearrangement uses TRBV7-2 and TRBJ2-7; D call uncertain. This CDR3 spans 13 amino acids. V lost 5 bases and J 4 bases, leaving 12 bases between the germline ends. Germline lookup yields CDR1 SGHTA and CDR2 FQGNSA. This chain's CDR3 is CASSHTAMYEQYF. CDR3 nucleotide sequence: TGTGCCAGCAGCCACACGGCGATGTACGAGCAGTACTTC.

This rearrangement joins TRBV5-1 to TRBJ2-7; possible D gene TRBD2, 5 bases. Germline V gene sequence: CDR1 SGHRS, CDR2 YFSETQ. The CDR3 length is 15 residues. Trimming took 4 bases from V and 4 from J, leaving 18 bases between them. The CDR3 coding sequence is TGCGCCAGCAGCACCGGAGGTGGGGTAGGTTACGAGCAGTACTTC. Translated: CASSTGGGVGYEQYF.

The J gene is TRBJ2-1, the V gene TRBV6-6; 10 positions agree with TRBD2. After removal of 0 bases from V and 6 bases from J, the junction contained 5 bases not matched to a gene. The CDR3 is 16 residues long. In germline, CDR1 is MNHNY, CDR2 SVGAGI (reference sequence). The DNA for the CDR3 is TGTGCCAGCAGTTACTCTGGAACTAGCGGGATCAATGAGCAGTTCTTC. It is translated as CASSYSGTSGINEQFF.

CDR3 sequence: CASSLGVSYEQYF. In DNA, the CDR3 is TGCGCCAGCAGCCTCGGGGTATCCTACGAGCAGTACTTC. The genes are TRBV5-1 and TRBJ2-7; D may be TRBD2 (5 bases). CDR1 is SGHRS and CDR2 is YFSETQ in the germline V gene. This CDR3 spans 13 amino acids. With 4 bases removed from V and 1 base from J, the gap between germline ends came to 9 bases.

This clone was seen more than once but under ten times. The CDR3 DNA follows: TGTGCCAGCAGTGCGGAGGCCGGCTATGGCTACACCTTC. It specifies CASSAEAGYGYTF. This rearrangement joins TRBV2 to TRBJ1-2; unclear D gene. The CDR3 extends over 13 amino acids. Germline V gives CDR1 SNHLY, CDR2 FYNNEI. With 4 bases removed from V and 4 bases from J, the gap between germline ends came to 10 bases.

The rearrangement links TRBV5-1 to TRBJ1-1, with TRBD1 matching over 7 bases. The J segment lost 3 bases and the V segment lost 3 bases, leaving 8 bases of the junction unmatched. The CDR3 extends over 15 amino acids. Germline V gene data show CDR1 as SGHRS and CDR2 as YFSETQ. DNA for the CDR3: TGCGCCAGCAGCTCGCCTCTTACAGGGGACACTGAAGCTTTCTTT. Translation: CASSSPLTGDTEAFF.

The chain carries TRBV9 and TRBJ2-3; D uncertain. This CDR3 region has 14 residues. Deletions cut 4 bases from V and 4 bases from J, with 13 bases between. CDR1 and CDR2 (germline): SGDLS, YYNGEE. CDR3 nucleotides: TGTGCCAGCAGCCCAGAGGTCCGGGCAGATACGCAGTATTTT. Translation gives CASSPEVRADTQYF.

The rearrangement uses TRBV25-1 and TRBJ1-2; the D is unclear. The CDR3 has 12 residues. Per germline, CDR1 MGHDK and CDR2 SYGVNS. V lost 5 bases and J 7 bases, leaving 11 bases between the germline ends. DNA for the CDR3: TGTGCCAGCAGTCCCGACGCGGGTGGCTACACCTTC. This sequence encodes CASSPDAGGYTF.

With regard to this clone: It differs at one base from a far larger clone, so likely a read error. Other DNA sequences in the same sample also yield this CDR3. V usage is TRBV19 and J usage is TRBJ1-6, with D perhaps matching TRBD1 (6 bases). Germline assignment: CDR1 LNHDA and CDR2 SQIVND (reference sequence). This CDR3 is 14 amino acids long. The CDR3 protein is CASSMTRGNSPLHF. CDR3 in DNA: TGTGCCAGTAGTATGACGAGGGGGAATTCACCCCTCCATTTT.